A selection of T cell receptor beta chains follows, all from one sample in a study of Graves' ophthalmopathy and Graves' hyperthyroidism. TCRdb re-called the multiplex PCR reads with MiXCR, one entry per CDR3 protein. This table has over a million distinct CDR3 sequences, about 35% appearing once. The material sequenced was peripheral blood or thyroid tissue (not recorded which). The receptors shown here come from an adult man with Graves' hyperthyroidism. Each CDR3 is given with its conserved first and last residue. D genes are given only for firm matches. Clone size is given for some rows only: seen once, a few or many times, or a class if the clone is expanded.

TRBV5-5	TRBD2	TRBJ2-2	NA	CASSSFGTSGTGELFF	TGTGCCAGCAGCTCGTTCGGGACTAGCGGTACCGGGGAGCTGTTTTTT
TRBV2	TRBD1	TRBJ2-5	many	CAIHPGQGAWETQYF	TGTGCCATTCATCCGGGACAGGGGGCATGGGAGACCCAGTACTTC
TRBV12-3/TRBV12-4	NA	TRBJ1-2	many	CASRDWGADGGYTF	TGTGCCAGCAGGGACTGGGGGGCGGATGGTGGCTACACCTTC
TRBV20-1	TRBD2	TRBJ2-5	NA	CSAISGDELIMETRYF	TGCAGTGCTATTAGCGGGGACGAGTTAATTATGGAGACCCGGTACTTC
TRBV5-1	NA	TRBJ1-6	many	CASSLGGEPSYNSPLHF	TGCGCCAGCAGCCTGGGCGGTGAACCCTCCTATAATTCACCCCTCCACTTT
TRBV11-2	TRBD1	TRBJ1-6	few	CASSQGGAGSPLHF	TGTGCCAGCAGCCAAGGGGGCGCGGGTTCACCCCTCCACTTT
TRBV19	NA	TRBJ1-2	many	CASSTLPGGTANYGYTF	TGTGCCAGTAGTACTCTTCCCGGGGGCACCGCGAACTATGGCTACACCTTC
TRBV7-9	NA	TRBJ1-6	NA	CASSLGVHNSPLHF	TGTGCCAGCAGCTTAGGGGTACACAATTCACCCCTCCACTTT
TRBV7-9	NA	TRBJ1-4	NA	CASSTDSSNEKLFF	TGTGCCAGCAGCACCGACAGTTCTAATGAAAAACTGTTTTTT
TRBV7-9	NA	TRBJ1-4	NA	CASSLVAREKLFF	TGTGCCAGCAGCTTGGTGGCTAGAGAAAAACTGTTTTTT
TRBV7-8	NA	TRBJ1-1	NA	CASSGMSTEAFF	TGTGCCAGCAGCGGGATGTCCACTGAAGCTTTCTTT
TRBV7-2	NA	TRBJ2-7	many	CASSLGPPYYEQYF	TGTGCCAGCAGCTTAGGCCCCCCTTACTACGAGCAGTACTTC
TRBV5-1	NA	TRBJ2-5	NA	CASSLVEGPWETQYF	TGCGCCAGCAGCTTGGTGGAGGGGCCATGGGAGACCCAGTACTTC
TRBV4-2	NA	TRBJ2-7	NA	CASSPHRDSGLEQYF	TGTGCCAGCAGCCCGCACCGGGACTCCGGATTGGAGCAGTACTTC
TRBV2	TRBD2	TRBJ2-5	many	CASTGASGEETQYF	TGTGCCAGCACAGGGGCTAGCGGGGAAGAGACCCAGTACTTC
TRBV7-9	TRBD2	TRBJ2-2	NA	CASSFQTSGGLNTGELFF	TGTGCCAGCAGCTTCCAGACTAGCGGGGGACTGAACACCGGGGAGCTGTTTTTT
TRBV25-1	NA	TRBJ1-5	NA	CASSLGTHNQPQHF	TGTGCCAGCAGTCTCGGGACACATAATCAGCCCCAGCATTTT
TRBV4-2	NA	TRBJ1-5	NA	CASSQVVAGIEGQPQHF	TGTGCCAGCAGCCAAGTCGTAGCGGGGATTGAGGGACAGCCCCAGCATTTT
TRBV15	NA	TRBJ1-1	NA	CATSRGGARNTEAFF	TGTGCCACCAGTCGTGGCGGGGCCCGAAACACTGAAGCTTTCTTT
TRBV5-5	NA	TRBJ1-3	few	CASSLGAHTIYF	TGTGCCAGCAGCTTGGGTGCGCACACCATATATTTT
TRBV11-2	NA	TRBJ2-5	NA	CASSSLGRGETQYF	TGTGCCAGCAGCTCATTGGGTAGGGGGGAGACCCAGTACTTC
TRBV7-8	NA	TRBJ1-2	many	CASSLVTAGRSRGYTF	TGTGCCAGCAGCTTAGTAACGGCAGGGCGGTCGCGAGGCTACACCTTC
TRBV29-1	TRBD1	TRBJ2-7	NA	CSYGTGIYEQYF	TGCAGCTACGGGACAGGGATCTACGAGCAGTACTTC
TRBV20-1	NA	TRBJ2-7	NA	CSARDEVPGTYEQYF	TGCAGTGCTAGAGATGAGGTTCCAGGCACCTACGAGCAGTACTTC
TRBV10-3	NA	TRBJ1-2	many	CAISEPDSLLNYGYTF	TGTGCCATCAGTGAGCCGGACAGTCTTTTAAACTATGGCTACACCTTC
TRBV7-9	NA	TRBJ1-2	NA	CASSEGVGRDYGYTF	TGCGCCAGCAGCGAGGGAGTGGGCAGGGACTATGGCTACACCTTC
TRBV5-4	NA	TRBJ2-7	many	CASSLWGGAEEQYF	TGTGCCAGCAGCTTGTGGGGGGGGGCTGAAGAGCAGTACTTC
TRBV7-2	TRBD1	TRBJ2-5	NA	CASSGTGQPQYF	TGTGCCAGCAGCGGTACGGGACAGCCCCAGTACTTC
TRBV7-9	NA	TRBJ2-7	NA	CASGGGGGEQYF	TGTGCAAGCGGCGGAGGGGGTGGCGAGCAGTACTTC
TRBV15	NA	TRBJ2-5	NA	CATSRGLGSLETQYF	TGTGCCACCAGCAGAGGCCTCGGGAGTCTAGAGACCCAGTACTTC
TRBV29-1	NA	TRBJ1-2	many	CSVDSQATNYGYTF	TGCAGCGTTGATAGCCAGGCCACTAACTATGGCTACACCTTC
TRBV12-3/TRBV12-4	TRBD1	TRBJ1-2	many	CASSPGTGGYYGYTF	TGTGCCAGCAGTCCTGGGACAGGGGGGTACTATGGCTACACCTTC
TRBV20-1	TRBD1	TRBJ1-2	NA	CSASPRGRGGGYTF	TGCAGTGCTAGCCCCAGGGGGCGCGGGGGTGGCTACACCTTC
TRBV7-9	NA	TRBJ1-5	many	CASSPLASNQPQHF	TGTGCCAGCAGCCCCCTAGCTAGCAATCAGCCCCAGCATTTT
TRBV29-1	NA	TRBJ1-2	NA	CSLVAGTNYGYTF	TGCAGCTTAGTAGCAGGCACTAACTATGGCTACACCTTC
TRBV11-2	NA	TRBJ1-2	NA	CASSLGEGNVYGYTF	TGTGCCAGCAGCTTAGGGGAGGGGAACGTCTATGGCTACACCTTC
TRBV12-3/TRBV12-4	NA	TRBJ1-5	NA	CASSSFPGGNQPQHF	TGTGCCAGCAGTTCCTTCCCAGGAGGCAATCAGCCCCAGCATTTT
TRBV15	NA	TRBJ2-7	many	CATSRDELRSGPYEQYF	TGTGCCACCAGCAGAGATGAGTTGCGGTCAGGGCCCTACGAGCAGTACTTC